This TCR beta chain was sequenced during a study of technical replicates of blood from several donors. The method was immunoSEQ multiplex PCR; TCRdb's version includes in-frame clones alone and lacks a portion of them. The sample lists around 70,000 clones, around 93% occurring once. The CDR3 runs 10 residues. Trimming took off 11 bases at V and 3 bases at J, with 8 bases between the two ends. Germline V gene sequence: CDR1 MNHEY, CDR2 SVGAGI. The V call is TRBV6-5, the J call TRBJ2-7; TRBD2 might be the D (6 bases). This sequence was found in a human donor in good health. The specimen was T cells isolated from PBMCs. The CDR3 nucleotides are TGTGCCTGCGGGGACTACGAGCAGTACTTC. This codes for CACGDYEQYF.